One and the same sample provided the 9 T cell receptor beta chains below, sequenced in a study of CXCR3-negative and CXCR3-positive naive CD8 T cells. General study findings and limits: For CXCR3-positive naive cells, TRB CDR3s were more hydrophobic than those of CXCR3-negative naive cells.

These receptors' antigens are unknown. UMI-labeled 5' RACE TRB cDNA libraries were prepared from the cells. TCRdb processed the 5' RACE reads again and assigns one entry to each CDR3 protein, with no DNA. There are around 140,000 distinct CDR3 sequences in the sample, with about 0.37% held by the top ten. Sequencing was done on a sample of naive CXCR3+ CD8+ T cells from blood. Sample subset: CD45RO-CCR7+CD27+CD95- naive CD8+ T cells expressing CXCR3 (TNR3+). These receptors were collected from a human donor in good health. Some clones in this sample may be carry-over from other donors' samples.

The chain has TRBV5-1 and TRBJ1-5; no DNA is available, so the TRBD1 call from TCRdb remains unchecked. The CDR3 is 14 amino acids. CDR1 is SGHRS, CDR2 YFSETQ, per germline. This CDR3 is CASSLMGGGQPQHF. The full variable domain, rest sourced from reference TRBV5-1 and TRBJ1-5, is KAGVTQTPRYLIKTRGQQVTLSCSPISGHRSVSWYQQTPGQGLQFLFEYFSETQRNKGNFPGRFSGRQFSNSRSEMNVSTLELGDSALYLCASSLMGGGQPQHFGDGTRLSIL.

This chain connects TRBV29-1 to TRBJ1-2. CDR1 is SQVTM, CDR2 ANQGSEA, per germline. This CDR3 is 14 amino acids long. This CDR3 reads CSVESSSRGYGYTF.

The chain combines TRBV5-5 with TRBJ2-7; the TCRdb D gene call, TRBD1, has no DNA to confirm it. CDR3 length: 16 residues. From germline, CDR1 is SGHKS and CDR2 YYEKEE (reference sequence). CDR3 sequence: CASRPPLRQESYEQYF.

The chain carries TRBV20-1 and TRBJ1-5; TCRdb designates TRBD1, a call that cannot be tested without DNA. The CDR3 is 16 residues long. The germline gives CDR1 DFQATT, CDR2 SNEGSKA (reference sequence). The CDR3 region is CSAGQNPWNSNQPQHF.

The chain carries TRBV7-8 and TRBJ1-5; checking the TCRdb D call of TRBD1 is not possible without DNA. The germline V gene encodes CDR1 SGHVS and CDR2 FQNEAQ. The CDR3 extends over 18 amino acids. The CDR3 is CASSSATLRTVSNQPQHF.

This rearrangement joins TRBV3-1 to TRBJ2-7. The CDR3 covers 14 residues. The V gene's germline CDR1 is LGHDT and CDR2 YNNKEL (reference sequence). CDR3 sequence reads: CASSQRRFTYEQYF.

V usage is TRBV7-3 and J usage is TRBJ1-1; TCRdb lists TRBD1, though no DNA is available to test this call. CDR1 SGHTA and CDR2 FQGTGA come from the germline V gene. The CDR3 spans 13 residues. The CDR3 sequence is CASSWGQAMGAFF.

This sequence joins TRBV28 and TRBJ2-3. Germline V gives CDR1 MDHEN, CDR2 SYDVKM. CDR3 length: 14 residues. The CDR3 reads CASSRRGSTDTQYF.

This chain connects TRBV4-2 to TRBJ2-7; TCRdb's assignment of TRBD1 cannot be checked, as there is no DNA. There are 16 residues in the CDR3. Germline V CDR1 and CDR2: LGHNA, YNFKEQ. CDR3 residues: CASSQKFGQLSYEQYF.